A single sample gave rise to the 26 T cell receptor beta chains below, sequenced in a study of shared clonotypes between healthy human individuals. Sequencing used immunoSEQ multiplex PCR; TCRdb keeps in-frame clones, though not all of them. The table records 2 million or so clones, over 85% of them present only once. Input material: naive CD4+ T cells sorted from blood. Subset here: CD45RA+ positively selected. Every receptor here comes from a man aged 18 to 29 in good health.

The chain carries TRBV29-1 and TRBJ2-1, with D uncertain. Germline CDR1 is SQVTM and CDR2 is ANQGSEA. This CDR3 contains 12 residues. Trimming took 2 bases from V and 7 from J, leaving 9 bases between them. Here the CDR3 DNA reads TGCAGCGTTGAAATGACAAGTAATGAGCAGTTCTTC. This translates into CSVEMTSNEQFF.

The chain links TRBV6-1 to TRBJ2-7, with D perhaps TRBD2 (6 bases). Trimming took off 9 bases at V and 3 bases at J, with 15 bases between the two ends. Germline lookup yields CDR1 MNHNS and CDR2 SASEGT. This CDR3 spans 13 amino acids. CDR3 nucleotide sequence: TGTGCCAGATCTCAAGGAGCGGGCTACGAGCAGTACTTC. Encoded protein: CARSQGAGYEQYF.

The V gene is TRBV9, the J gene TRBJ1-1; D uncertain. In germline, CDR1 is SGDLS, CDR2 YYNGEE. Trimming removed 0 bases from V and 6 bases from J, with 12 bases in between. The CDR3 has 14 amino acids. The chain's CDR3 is CASSVGNGGPEAFF. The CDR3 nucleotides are TGTGCCAGCAGCGTAGGAAACGGCGGTCCTGAAGCTTTCTTT.

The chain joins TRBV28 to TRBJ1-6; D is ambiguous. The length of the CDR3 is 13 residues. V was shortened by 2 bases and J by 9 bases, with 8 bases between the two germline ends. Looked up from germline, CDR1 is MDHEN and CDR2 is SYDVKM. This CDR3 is CASSLPSPSPLHF. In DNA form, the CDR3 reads TGTGCCAGCAGTTTACCCTCCCCTTCACCCCTCCACTTT.

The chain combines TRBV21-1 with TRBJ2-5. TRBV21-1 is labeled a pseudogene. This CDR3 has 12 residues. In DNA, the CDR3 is TGTGCCAGCAGCAAATGTGGGGAGACCCAGTACTTC. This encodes CASSKCGETQYF.

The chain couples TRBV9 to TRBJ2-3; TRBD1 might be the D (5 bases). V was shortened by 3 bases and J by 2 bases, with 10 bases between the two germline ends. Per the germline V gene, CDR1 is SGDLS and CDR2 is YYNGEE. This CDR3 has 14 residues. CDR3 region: CASSAGQNTDTQYF. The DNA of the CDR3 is TGTGCCAGCAGCGCCGGACAAAACACAGATACGCAGTATTTT.

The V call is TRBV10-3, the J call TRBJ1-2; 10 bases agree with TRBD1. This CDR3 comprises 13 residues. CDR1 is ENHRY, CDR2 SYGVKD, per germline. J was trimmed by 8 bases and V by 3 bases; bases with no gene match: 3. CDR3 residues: CAISEDRGQGYTF. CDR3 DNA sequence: TGTGCCATCAGTGAAGACAGGGGGCAAGGCTACACCTTC.

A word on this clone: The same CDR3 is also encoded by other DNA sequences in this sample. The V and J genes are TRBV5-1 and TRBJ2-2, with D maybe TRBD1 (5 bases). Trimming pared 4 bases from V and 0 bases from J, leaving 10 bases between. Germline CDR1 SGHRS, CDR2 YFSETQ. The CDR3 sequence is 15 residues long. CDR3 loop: CASSLGHTNTGELFF. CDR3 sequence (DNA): TGCGCCAGCAGCCTTGGACATACGAACACCGGGGAGCTGTTTTTT.

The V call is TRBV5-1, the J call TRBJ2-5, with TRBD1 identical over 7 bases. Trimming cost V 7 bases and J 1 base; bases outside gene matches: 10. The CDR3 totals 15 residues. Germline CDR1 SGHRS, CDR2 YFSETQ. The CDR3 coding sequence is TGCGCCAGCGCAACCGGGACAGATTCCCAAGAGACCCAGTACTTC. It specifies CASATGTDSQETQYF.

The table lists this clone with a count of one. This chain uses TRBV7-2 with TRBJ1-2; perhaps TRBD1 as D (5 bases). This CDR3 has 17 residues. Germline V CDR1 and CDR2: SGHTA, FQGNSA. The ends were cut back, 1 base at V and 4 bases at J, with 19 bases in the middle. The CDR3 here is CASSLVQLGAGSYGYTF. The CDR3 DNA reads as TGTGCCAGCAGCTTAGTACAATTAGGGGCAGGGTCCTATGGCTACACCTTC.

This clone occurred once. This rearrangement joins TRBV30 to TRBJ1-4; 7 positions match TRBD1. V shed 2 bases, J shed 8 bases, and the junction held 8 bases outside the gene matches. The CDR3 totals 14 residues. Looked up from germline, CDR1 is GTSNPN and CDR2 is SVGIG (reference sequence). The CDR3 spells CAWSSFSRGEKLFF. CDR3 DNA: TGTGCCTGGAGTTCCTTTTCCAGGGGGGAAAAACTGTTTTTT.

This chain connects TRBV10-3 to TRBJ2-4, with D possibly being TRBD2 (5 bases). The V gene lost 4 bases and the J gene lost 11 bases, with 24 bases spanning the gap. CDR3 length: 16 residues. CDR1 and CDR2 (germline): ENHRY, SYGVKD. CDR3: CAISGGPSQSDSVQYF. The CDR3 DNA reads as TGTGCCATCAGTGGAGGACCGTCACAATCCGATAGCGTTCAGTACTTC.

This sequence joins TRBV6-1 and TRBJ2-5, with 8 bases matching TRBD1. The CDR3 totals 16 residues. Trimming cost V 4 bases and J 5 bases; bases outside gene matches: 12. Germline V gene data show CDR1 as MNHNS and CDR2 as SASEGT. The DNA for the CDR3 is TGTGCCAGCAGTGCCAGATGGACAGGGACCTCGGAGACCCAGTACTTC. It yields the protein CASSARWTGTSETQYF.

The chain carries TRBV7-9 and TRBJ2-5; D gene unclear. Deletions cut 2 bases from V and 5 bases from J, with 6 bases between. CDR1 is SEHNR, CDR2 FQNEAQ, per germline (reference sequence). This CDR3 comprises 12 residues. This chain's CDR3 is CASSLLVETQYF. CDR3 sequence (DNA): TGTGCCAGCAGCTTATTAGTGGAGACCCAGTACTTC.

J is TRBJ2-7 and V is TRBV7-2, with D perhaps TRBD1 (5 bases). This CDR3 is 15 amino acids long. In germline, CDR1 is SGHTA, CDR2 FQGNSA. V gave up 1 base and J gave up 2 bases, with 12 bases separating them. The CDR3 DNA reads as TGTGCCAGCAGCTTAGACAGGACCAATACCTACGAGCAGTACTTC. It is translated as CASSLDRTNTYEQYF.

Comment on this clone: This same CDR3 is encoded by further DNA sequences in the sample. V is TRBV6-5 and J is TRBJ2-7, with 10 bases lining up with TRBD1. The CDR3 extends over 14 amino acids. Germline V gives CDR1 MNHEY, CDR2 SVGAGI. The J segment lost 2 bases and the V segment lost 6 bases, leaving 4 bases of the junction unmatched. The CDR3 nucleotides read TGTGCCAGCAGCCCAGACAGGGGGCCCTACGAGCAGTACTTC. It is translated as CASSPDRGPYEQYF.

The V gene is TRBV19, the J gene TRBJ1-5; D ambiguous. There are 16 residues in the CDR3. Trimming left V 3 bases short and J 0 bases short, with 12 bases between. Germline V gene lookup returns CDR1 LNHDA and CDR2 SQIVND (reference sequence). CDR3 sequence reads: CASSISQTYSNQPQHF. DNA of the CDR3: TGTGCCAGTAGTATTTCTCAGACTTATAGCAATCAGCCCCAGCATTTT.

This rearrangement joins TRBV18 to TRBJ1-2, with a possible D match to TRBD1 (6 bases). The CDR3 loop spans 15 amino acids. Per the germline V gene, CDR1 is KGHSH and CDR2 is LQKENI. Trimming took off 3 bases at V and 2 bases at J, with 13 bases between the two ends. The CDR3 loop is CASSPGPTGNYGYTF. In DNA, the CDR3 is TGTGCCAGCTCACCCGGTCCGACAGGAAACTATGGCTACACCTTC.

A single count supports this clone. The DNA of the CDR3 is TGCGCCAGCAGCTTATACGACAGGGGGCAGGTTGGCTACACCTTC. Translating gives CASSLYDRGQVGYTF. This chain joins TRBV5-1 and TRBJ1-2, with 10 bases that match TRBD1. V dropped 2 bases and J dropped 7; count of bases not matched to a gene: 8. In germline, CDR1 is SGHRS, CDR2 YFSETQ. This CDR3 comprises 15 residues.

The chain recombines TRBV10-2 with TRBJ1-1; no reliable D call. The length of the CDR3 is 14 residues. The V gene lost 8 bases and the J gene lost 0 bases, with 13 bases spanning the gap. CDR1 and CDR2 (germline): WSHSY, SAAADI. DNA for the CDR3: TGCGCCAGCCGGTGGGCAGAGATGAACACTGAAGCTTTCTTT. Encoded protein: CASRWAEMNTEAFF.

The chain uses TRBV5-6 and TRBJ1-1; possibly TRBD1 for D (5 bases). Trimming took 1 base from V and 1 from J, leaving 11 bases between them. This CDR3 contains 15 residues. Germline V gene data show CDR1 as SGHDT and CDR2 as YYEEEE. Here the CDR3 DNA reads TGTGCCAGCAGCTTGTTCTGGGGGACGAACACTGAAGCTTTCTTT. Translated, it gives CASSLFWGTNTEAFF.

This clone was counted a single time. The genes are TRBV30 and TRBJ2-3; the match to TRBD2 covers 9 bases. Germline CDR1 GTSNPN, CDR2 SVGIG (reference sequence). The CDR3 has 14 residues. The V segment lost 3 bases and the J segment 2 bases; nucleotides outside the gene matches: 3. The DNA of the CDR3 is TGTGCCTGGAGCCTAGCGGGGTCCACAGATACGCAGTATTTT. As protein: CAWSLAGSTDTQYF. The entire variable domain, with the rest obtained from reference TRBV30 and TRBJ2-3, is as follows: SQTIHQWPATLVQPVGSPLSLECTVEGTSNPNLYWYRQAAGRGLQLLFYSVGIGQISSEVPQNLSASRPQDRQFILSSKKLLLSDSGFYLCAWSLAGSTDTQYFGPGTRLTVL.

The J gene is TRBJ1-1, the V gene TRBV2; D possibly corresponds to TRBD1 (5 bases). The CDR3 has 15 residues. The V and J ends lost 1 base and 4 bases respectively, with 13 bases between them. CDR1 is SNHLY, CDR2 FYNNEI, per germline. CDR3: CASSEEGRGVTEAFF. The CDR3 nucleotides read TGTGCCAGCAGTGAAGAAGGGAGAGGGGTCACTGAAGCTTTCTTT.

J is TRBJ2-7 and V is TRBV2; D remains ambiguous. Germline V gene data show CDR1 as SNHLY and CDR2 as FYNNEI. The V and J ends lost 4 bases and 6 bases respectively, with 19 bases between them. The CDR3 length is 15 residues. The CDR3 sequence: CASSVKNQAFGEQYF. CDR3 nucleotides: TGTGCCAGCAGTGTTAAGAACCAAGCCTTTGGCGAGCAGTACTTC.

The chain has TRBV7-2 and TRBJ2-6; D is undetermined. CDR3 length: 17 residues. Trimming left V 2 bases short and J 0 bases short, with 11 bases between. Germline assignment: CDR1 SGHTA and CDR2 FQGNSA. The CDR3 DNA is TGTGCCAGCAGCTTATCCGCCTTGGGCTCTGGGGCCAACGTCCTGACTTTC. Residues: CASSLSALGSGANVLTF.

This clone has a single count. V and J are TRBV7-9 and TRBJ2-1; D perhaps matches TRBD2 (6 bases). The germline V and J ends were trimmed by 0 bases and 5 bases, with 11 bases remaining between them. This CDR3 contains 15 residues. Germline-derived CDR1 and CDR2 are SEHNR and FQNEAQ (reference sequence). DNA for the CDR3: TGTGCCAGCAGCTTAGCGAGCGGGTCACACAATGAGCAGTTCTTC. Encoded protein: CASSLASGSHNEQFF.